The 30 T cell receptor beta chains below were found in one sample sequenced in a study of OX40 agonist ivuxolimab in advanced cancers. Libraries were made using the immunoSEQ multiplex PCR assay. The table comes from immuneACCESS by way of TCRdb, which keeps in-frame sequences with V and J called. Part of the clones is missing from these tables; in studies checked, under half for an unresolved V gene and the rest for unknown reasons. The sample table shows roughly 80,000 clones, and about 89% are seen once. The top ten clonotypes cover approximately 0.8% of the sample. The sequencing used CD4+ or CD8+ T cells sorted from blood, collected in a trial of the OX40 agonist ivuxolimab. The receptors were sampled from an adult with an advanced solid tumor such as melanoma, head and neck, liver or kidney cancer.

CDR3 amino acids: CASSRTGGENYGYTF. Here the CDR3 DNA reads TGTGCCAGCAGCCGGACAGGGGGCGAAAACTATGGCTACACCTTC. The V gene is TRBV28, the J gene TRBJ1-2, with 11 positions matching TRBD1. The ends lost 6 bases at V and 2 bases at J; junction bases unmatched: 5. The CDR3 contains 15 residues. CDR1 is MDHEN and CDR2 is SYDVKM in the germline V gene.

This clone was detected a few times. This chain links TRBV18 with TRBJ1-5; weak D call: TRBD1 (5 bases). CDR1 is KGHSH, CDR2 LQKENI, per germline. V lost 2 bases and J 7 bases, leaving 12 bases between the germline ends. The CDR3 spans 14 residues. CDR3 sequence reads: CASSPGGLGQPQHF. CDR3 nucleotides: TGTGCCAGCTCACCAGGGGGACTTGGGCAGCCCCAGCATTTT.

The CDR3 sequence: CASSPRGLAGRTDTQYF. CDR3 DNA: TGTGCCAGCAGTCCCCGGGGACTAGCGGGCCGCACAGATACGCAGTATTTT. The chain joins TRBV27 to TRBJ2-3; the match to TRBD2 covers 12 bases. Looked up from germline, CDR1 is MNHEY and CDR2 is SMNVEV (reference sequence). Losses at the gene ends were 5 bases for V and 1 base for J; bases not matched to a gene: 7. The CDR3 is made up of 17 amino acids.

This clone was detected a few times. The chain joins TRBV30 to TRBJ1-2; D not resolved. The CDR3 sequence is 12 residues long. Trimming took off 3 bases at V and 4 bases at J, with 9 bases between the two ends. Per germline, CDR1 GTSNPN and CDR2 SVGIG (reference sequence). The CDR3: CAWSKIPYGYTF. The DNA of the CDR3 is TGTGCCTGGAGCAAGATCCCCTATGGCTACACCTTC.

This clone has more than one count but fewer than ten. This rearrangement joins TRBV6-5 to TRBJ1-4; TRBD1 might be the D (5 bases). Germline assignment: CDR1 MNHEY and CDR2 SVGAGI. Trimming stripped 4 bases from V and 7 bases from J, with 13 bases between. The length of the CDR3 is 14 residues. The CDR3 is CASSFGGAGEKLFF. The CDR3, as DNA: TGTGCCAGCAGTTTTGGTGGGGCGGGTGAAAAACTGTTTTTT.

The CDR3 bases are TGTGCCAGCAGCAGGGGGCGGGTTAGAACCGGGGAGCTGTTTTTT. Protein sequence: CASSRGRVRTGELFF. This chain uses TRBV7-2 with TRBJ2-2; 7 bases fit TRBD1. CDR1 is SGHTA and CDR2 is FQGNSA in the germline V gene. The CDR3 is 15 residues long. V lost 5 bases, J lost 5 bases, and 8 bases stayed unmatched.

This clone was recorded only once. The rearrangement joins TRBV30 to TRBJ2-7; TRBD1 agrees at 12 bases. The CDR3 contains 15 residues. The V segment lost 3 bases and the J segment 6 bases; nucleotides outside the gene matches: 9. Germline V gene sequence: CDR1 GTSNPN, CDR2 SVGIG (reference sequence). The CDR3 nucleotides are TGTGCCTGGAGCCCCGGGACAGGGGGCTTGCGCGAGCAGTACTTC. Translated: CAWSPGTGGLREQYF. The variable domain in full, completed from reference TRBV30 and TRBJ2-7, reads SQTIHQWPATLVQPVGSPLSLECTVEGTSNPNLYWYRQAAGRGLQLLFYSVGIGQISSEVPQNLSASRPQDRQFILSSKKLLLSDSGFYLCAWSPGTGGLREQYFGPGTRLTVT.

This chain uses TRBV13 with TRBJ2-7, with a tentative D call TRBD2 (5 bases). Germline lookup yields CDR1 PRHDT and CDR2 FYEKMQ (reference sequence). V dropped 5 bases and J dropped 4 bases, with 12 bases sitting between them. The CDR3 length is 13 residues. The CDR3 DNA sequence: TGTGCCAGCAGCCTTACTCGGGAATACGAGCAGTACTTC. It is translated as CASSLTREYEQYF.

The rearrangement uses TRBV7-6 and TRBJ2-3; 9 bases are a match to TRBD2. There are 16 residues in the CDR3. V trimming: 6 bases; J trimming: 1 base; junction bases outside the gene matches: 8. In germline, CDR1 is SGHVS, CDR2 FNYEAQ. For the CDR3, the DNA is TGTGCCAGCAGGACCCTAGCGGGGATTGGCACAGATACGCAGTATTTT. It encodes CASRTLAGIGTDTQYF.

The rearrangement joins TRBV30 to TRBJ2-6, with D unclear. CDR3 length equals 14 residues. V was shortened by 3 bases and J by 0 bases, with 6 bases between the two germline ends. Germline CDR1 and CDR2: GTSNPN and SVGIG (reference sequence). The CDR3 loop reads CAWRTGSGANVLTF. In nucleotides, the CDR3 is TGTGCCTGGAGGACCGGCTCTGGGGCCAACGTCCTGACTTTC.

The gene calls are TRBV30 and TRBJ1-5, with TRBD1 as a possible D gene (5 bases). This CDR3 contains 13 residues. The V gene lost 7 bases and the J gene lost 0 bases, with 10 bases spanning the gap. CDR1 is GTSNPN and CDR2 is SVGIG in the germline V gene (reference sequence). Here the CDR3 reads CALGRDSNQPQHF. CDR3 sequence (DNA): TGTGCCTTGGGACGGGATAGCAATCAGCCCCAGCATTTT.

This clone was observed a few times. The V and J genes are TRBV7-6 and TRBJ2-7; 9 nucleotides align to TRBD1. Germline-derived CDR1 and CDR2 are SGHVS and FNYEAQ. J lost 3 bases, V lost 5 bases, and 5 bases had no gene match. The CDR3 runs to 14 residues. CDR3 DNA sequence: TGTGCCAGCAGCGCGAGACAGGGGGGCTACGAGCAGTACTTC. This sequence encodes CASSARQGGYEQYF.

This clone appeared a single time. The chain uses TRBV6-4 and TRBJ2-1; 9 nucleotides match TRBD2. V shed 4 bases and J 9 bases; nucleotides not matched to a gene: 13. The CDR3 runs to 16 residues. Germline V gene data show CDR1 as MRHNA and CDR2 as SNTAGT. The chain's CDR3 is CASSVGAGGPRVEQFF. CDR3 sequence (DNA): TGTGCCAGCAGTGTTGGAGCGGGGGGCCCCAGGGTTGAGCAGTTCTTC.

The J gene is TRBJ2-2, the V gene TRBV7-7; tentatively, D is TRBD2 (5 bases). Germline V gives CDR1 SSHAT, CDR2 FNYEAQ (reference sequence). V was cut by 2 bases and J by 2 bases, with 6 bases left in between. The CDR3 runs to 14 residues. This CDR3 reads CASSLLANTGELFF. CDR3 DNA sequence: TGTGCCAGCAGCTTACTAGCCAACACCGGGGAGCTGTTTTTT.

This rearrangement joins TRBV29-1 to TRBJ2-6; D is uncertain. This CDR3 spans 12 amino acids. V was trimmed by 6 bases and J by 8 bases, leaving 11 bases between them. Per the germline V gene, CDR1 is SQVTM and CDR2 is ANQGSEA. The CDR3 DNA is TGCAGCGTCAACCTTGCCCCCAACGTCCTGACTTTC. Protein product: CSVNLAPNVLTF.

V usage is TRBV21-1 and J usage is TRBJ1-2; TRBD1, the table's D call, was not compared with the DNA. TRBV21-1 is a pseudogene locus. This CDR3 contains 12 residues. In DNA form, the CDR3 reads TGTGCCAGCAGCAAGAGGGGGAATGGCTACACCTTC. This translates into CASSKRGNGYTF.

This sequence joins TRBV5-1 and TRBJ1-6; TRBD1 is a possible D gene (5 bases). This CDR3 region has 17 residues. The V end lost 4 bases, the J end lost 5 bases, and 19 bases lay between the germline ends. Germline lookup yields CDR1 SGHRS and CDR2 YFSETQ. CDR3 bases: TGCGCCAGCAGCGCGCACCGGGACTCTTCCAATAATTCACCCCTCCACTTT. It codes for CASSAHRDSSNNSPLHF.

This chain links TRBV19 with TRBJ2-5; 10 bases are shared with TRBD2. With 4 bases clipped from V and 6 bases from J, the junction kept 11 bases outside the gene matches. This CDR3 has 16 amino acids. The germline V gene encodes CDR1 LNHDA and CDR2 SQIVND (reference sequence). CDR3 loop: CASSTSAGGPTKTQYF. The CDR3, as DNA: TGTGCCAGTAGTACCTCAGCGGGAGGGCCGACAAAGACCCAGTACTTC.

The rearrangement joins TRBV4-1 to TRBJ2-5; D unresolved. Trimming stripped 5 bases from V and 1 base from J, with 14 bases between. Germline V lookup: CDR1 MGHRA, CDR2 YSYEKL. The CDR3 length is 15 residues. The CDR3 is CASSSRDISQETQYF. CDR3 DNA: TGCGCCAGCAGCTCTCGAGACATCTCCCAAGAGACCCAGTACTTC.

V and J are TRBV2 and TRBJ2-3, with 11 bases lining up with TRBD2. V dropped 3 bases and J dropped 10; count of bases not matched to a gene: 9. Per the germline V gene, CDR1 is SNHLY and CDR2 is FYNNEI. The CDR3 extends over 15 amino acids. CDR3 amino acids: CASSDWGLAVWAQYF. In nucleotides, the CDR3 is TGTGCCAGCAGTGATTGGGGACTAGCGGTGTGGGCGCAGTATTTT.

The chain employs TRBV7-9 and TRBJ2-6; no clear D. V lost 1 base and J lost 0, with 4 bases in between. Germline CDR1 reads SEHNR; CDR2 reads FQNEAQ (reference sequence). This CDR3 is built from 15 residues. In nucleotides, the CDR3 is TGTGCCAGCAGCTTAGTCTACTCTGGGGCCAACGTCCTGACTTTC. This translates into CASSLVYSGANVLTF.

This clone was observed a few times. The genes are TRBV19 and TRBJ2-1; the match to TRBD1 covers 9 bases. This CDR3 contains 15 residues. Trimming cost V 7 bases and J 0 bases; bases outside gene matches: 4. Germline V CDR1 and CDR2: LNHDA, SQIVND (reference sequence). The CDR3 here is CASMKDRGSYNEQFF. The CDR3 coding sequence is TGTGCCAGTATGAAGGACAGGGGCTCCTACAATGAGCAGTTCTTC.

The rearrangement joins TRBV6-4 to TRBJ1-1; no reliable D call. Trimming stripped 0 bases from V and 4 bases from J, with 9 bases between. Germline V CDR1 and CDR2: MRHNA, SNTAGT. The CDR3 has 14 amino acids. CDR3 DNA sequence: TGTGCCAGCAGTGACTCGATATCAAGCACTGAAGCTTTCTTT. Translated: CASSDSISSTEAFF.

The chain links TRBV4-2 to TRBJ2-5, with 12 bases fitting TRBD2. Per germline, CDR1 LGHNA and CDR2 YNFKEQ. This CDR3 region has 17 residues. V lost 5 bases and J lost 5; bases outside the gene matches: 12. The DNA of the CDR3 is TGTGCCAGCAGCAAAACCAACCTAGCGGGGGGGGGCGAGACCCAGTACTTC. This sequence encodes CASSKTNLAGGGETQYF.

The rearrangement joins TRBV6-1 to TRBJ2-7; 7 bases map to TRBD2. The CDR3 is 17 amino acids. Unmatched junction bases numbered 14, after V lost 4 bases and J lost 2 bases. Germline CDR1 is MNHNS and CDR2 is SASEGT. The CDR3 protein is CASSAAPSGRTTYEQYF. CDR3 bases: TGTGCCAGCAGTGCCGCCCCTAGCGGTAGGACTACCTACGAGCAGTACTTC.

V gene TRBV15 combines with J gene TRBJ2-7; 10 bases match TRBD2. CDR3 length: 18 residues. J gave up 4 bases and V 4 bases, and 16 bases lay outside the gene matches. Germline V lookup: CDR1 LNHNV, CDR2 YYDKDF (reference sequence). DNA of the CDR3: TGTGCCACCAGCAATCGAGGGGTGGTTAGCGGGAGGAAATACGAGCAGTACTTC. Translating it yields CATSNRGVVSGRKYEQYF. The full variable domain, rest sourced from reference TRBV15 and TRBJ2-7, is DAMVIQNPRYQVTQFGKPVTLSCSQTLNHNVMYWYQQKSSQAPKLLFHYYDKDFNNEADTPDNFQSRRPNTSFCFLDIRSPGLGDTAMYLCATSNRGVVSGRKYEQYFGPGTRLTVT.

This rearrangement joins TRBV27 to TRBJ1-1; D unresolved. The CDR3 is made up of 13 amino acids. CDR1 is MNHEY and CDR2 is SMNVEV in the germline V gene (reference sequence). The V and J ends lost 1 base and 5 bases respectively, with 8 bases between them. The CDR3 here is CASSLLSETEAFF. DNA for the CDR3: TGTGCCAGCAGTTTATTATCGGAGACTGAAGCTTTCTTT.

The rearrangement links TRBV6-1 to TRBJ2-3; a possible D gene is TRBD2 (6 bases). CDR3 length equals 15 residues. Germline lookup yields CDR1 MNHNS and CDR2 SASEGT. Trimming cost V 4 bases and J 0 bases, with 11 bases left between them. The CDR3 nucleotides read TGTGCCAGCAGTGCGCTCCGGGGGAGCACAGATACGCAGTATTTT. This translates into CASSALRGSTDTQYF.

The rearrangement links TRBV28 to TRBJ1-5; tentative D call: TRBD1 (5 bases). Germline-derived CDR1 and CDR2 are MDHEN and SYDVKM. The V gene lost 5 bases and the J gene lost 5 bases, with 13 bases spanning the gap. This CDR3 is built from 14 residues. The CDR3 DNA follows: TGTGCCAGCAGTCCCGGGGGGGAGGATCAGCCCCAGCATTTT. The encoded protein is CASSPGGEDQPQHF.

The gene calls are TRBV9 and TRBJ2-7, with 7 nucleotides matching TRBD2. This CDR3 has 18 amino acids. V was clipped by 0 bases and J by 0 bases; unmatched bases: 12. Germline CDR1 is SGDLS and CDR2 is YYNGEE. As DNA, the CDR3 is TGTGCCAGCAGCGTAGCTGGTGGGAGGGAGGATAGCTCCTACGAGCAGTACTTC. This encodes CASSVAGGREDSSYEQYF.